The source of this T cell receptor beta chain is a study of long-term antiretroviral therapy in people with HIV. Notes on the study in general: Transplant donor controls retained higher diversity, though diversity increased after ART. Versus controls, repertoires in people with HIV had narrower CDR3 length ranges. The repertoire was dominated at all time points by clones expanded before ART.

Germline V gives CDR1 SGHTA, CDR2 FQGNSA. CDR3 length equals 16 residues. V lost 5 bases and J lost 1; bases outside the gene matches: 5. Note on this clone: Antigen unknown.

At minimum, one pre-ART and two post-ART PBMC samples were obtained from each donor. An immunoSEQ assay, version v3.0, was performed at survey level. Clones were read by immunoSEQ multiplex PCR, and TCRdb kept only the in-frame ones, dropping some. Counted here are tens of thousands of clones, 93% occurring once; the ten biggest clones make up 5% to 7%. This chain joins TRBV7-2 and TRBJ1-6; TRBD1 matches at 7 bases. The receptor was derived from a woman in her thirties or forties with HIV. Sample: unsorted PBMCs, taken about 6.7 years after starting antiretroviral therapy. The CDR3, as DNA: TGTGCCAGCAGCGCCAGGGGGAGGTCCTATAATTCACCCCTCCACTTT. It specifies CASSARGRSYNSPLHF. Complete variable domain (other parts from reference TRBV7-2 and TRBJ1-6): GAGVSQSPSNKVTEKGKDVELRCDPISGHTALYWYRQSLGQGLEFLIYFQGNSAPDKSGLPSDRFSAERTGGSVSTLTIQRTQQEDSAVYLCASSARGRSYNSPLHFGNGTRLTVT.